This T cell receptor (beta chain) was captured by sequencing in a study of cytomegalovirus exposure and HLA in healthy donors. The study, taken as a whole, reports: When analyzed later, the rates of TCR association showed variation by HLA locus, with DRB1 the most and HLA-C the fewest. Cytomegalovirus status, reportedly, was diagnosed with high specificity and sensitivity by the classifier.

PCR amplification relied on 60 Vbeta primers (plus 13 Jbeta primers). Only in-frame clones appear in the TCRdb table, and some are missing; sequencing was by immunoSEQ multiplex PCR. The sample holds about 150,000 clones, about 80% seen once. This clone was seen a handful of times. Its matching antigen is unknown. The clonotype originates from a woman aged 40 to 50 in good health and CMV-seronegative. The sequenced material came from PBMCs.

The CDR3 sequence is CAWSPRRDQPQHF. The CDR3 DNA reads TGTGCCTGGAGCCCCCGGAGGGATCAGCCCCAGCATTTT. The V and J genes are TRBV30 and TRBJ1-5; D call uncertain. The length of the CDR3 is 13 residues. Per germline, CDR1 GTSNPN and CDR2 SVGIG (reference sequence). V lost 3 bases, J lost 5 bases, and 11 bases lay in between.